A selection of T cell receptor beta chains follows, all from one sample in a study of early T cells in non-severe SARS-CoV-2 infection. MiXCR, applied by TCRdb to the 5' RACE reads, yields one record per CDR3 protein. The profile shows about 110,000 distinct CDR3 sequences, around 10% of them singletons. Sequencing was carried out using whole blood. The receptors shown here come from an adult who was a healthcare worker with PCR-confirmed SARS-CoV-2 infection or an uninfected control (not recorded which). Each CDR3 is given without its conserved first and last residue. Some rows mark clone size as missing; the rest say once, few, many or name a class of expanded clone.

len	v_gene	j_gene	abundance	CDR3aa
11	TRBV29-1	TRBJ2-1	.	SVWTSSPNEQF
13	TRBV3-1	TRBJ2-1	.	ASSPGRPSYNEQF
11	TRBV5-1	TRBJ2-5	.	ASSLGSTETQY
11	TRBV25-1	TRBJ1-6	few	ASSAVYNSPLH
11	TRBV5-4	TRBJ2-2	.	ASSPQLTGELF
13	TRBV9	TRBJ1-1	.	ASSVSPRPHTEAF
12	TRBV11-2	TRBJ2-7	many	ASSLSLASYEQY
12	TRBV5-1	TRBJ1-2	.	ASSLAVGAHGYT
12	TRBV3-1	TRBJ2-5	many	ASSQGSTSITQY
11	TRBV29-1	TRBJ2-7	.	SVEGDRDYEQY
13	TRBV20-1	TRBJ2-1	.	SARGLAGTYNEQF
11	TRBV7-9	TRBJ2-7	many	ASSSAGRGEQY
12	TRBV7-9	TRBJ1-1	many	ASSRTGMNTEAF
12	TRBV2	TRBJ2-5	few	ASNPQGIPETQY
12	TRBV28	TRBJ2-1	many	ASMREGRGREQF
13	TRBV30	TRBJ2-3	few	ASTRDPLASDTQY
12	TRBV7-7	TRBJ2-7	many	ASSLGDGAYEQY
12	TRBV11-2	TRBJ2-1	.	ASSFGLAGNEQF
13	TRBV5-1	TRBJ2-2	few	ASSLEAGDTGELF
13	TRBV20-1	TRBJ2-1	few	SAPLGGSTYNEQF
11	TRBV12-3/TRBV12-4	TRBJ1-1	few	ASSSVLVVEAF
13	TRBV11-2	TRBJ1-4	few	ASRPPGAPNEKLF
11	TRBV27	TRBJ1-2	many	ASSPNGLYGYT
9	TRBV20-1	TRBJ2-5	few	SHPYQETQY
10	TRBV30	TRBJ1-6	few	AWREGISPLH
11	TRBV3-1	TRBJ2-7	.	ASSQRGGYEQY
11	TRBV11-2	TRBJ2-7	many	ASSLAQTYEQY
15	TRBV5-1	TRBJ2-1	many	ASSATSGGASYNEQF
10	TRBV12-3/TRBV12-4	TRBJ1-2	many	ASSSGARGYT
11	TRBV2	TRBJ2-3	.	ASEAAIGDTQY
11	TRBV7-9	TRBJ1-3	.	ASSPGQKSTIY
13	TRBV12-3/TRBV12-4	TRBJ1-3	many	ASTKGSGGGNTIY
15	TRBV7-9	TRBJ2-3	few	ASSLRETQGRTDTQY
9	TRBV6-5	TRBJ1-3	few	ASSEGNTIY
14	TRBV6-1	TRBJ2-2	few	ASSEPLRGYTGELF
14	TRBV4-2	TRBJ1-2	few	ASSQGGRDHLYGYT
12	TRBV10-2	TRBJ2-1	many	ASSGLAVGNEQF
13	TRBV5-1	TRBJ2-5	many	ASSSGLVGGETQY
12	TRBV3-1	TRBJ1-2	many	ASSPSTRSYGYT
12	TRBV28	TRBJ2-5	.	ASSFGATGETQY
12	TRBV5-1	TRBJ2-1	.	ASSLGTSGNEQF
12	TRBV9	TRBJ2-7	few	ASSVVAETYEQY